This entry describes one TCR beta chain. This clonotype came up a few times. What antigen it recognizes has not been identified. No much larger clone exists at a distance of one base, and base qualities are not known. This record belongs to a study of identical twins (dated by TCRdb to the mid-2010s). Regarding the study in general: To test whether fetal clonotypes persist, this study deep-sequenced TCR alpha and beta repertoires from monozygotic twins, from unrelated adults of various ages, and from cord blood. To rule out contamination, the twin experiments were replicated at different times with different library preparation protocols.

The library was made by 5' RACE. Data came from an Illumina HiSeq 2000. Template switching introduced a universal primer binding site; the final cDNA contained a unique molecular identifier, enabling accurate counting of TCR cDNA molecules. Specific primers in the conserved constant-segment region were used to synthesize first-strand cDNA for TCR alpha and beta chains. To control for contamination, every cDNA library carried two barcodes: a SMART-Mk sample barcode plus Illumina barcodes. TruSeq adapter sequences and Illumina sample barcodes were added in two successive PCR steps. The Illumina HiSeq platform was used with custom primers to sequence TCR alpha and beta cDNA libraries. In the authors' own workflow: Raw reads were processed with MiGEC to extract unique molecular identifiers, and MiXCR was used to determine CDR3 positions. For each individual, recombination models were inferred using an EM algorithm with the repgenHMM and IGoR tools. The tcR package in R was used for shared clonotype analysis, with sharing normalized by the product of cloneset sizes. To study raw recombination without the effects of thymic and clonal selection, out-of-frame nonproductive sequences were analyzed. TCRdb handled the public reads itself, with Q25 trimming in fastp and clone calling in MiXCR, and kept productive beta chains. Entries are consolidated by CDR3 protein sequence, retaining the most common genes and DNA. TCRdb's processing, not the study's, gives the V and J calls here. The sample has some 600,000 distinct CDR3 sequences on record, less than 9% of them singletons. 1.6% of the sample rests with the top ten.

On the study overall, not on this receptor specifically: Invariant T cells such as MAIT and iNKT could partly confound zero-insertion analyses, though diverse VJ usage argued against this for most clonotypes. Because the same donors could not be followed over many years, the conclusions depended on cross-sectional statistical analysis. Compared with coincidental sharing between unrelated individuals, an excess of low generation-probability sequences was observed among out-of-frame TCR alpha sequences shared between twins. A weaker excess of twin sharing was found in beta out-of-frame sequences because the signal-to-noise ratio was lowered by fewer shared sequences. Fewer insertions were carried by abundant cord blood beta clonotypes, a similar but weaker trend appeared in young adult naive repertoires, and no such trend appeared in memory repertoires. In monozygotic twins, out-of-frame TCR alpha sharing was systematically underestimated by recombination models, although the models agreed with sharing between unrelated individuals.

Every donor in the study was a healthy Caucasian. The twin cohort comprised three pairs of female monozygotic twins, all aged about 18 to 30 years. RNA for TCR libraries was isolated from peripheral blood mononuclear cells. From cysteine to phenylalanine, the CDR3 is 16 amino acids long. Only the CDR3 DNA stays, 48 bases, in frame from base 1. Looking up the germline V gene yields CDR1 SNHLY and CDR2 FYNNEI. V and J are trimmed by 6 bases and 7 bases, and the gene matches miss 12 bases of the junction. These sequences were also reported in another study, on yellow fever vaccine responses in identical twins. From the second report: The T cell response to vaccination in identical twins was reported by the authors to appear partly convergent and partly personalized. The study precisely tracked vaccine-responding T cell clones in identical twins.

Rearrangement joined TRBV2 to TRBJ1-6; a stretch of 7 junction bases matches TRBD1. The clonotype originates from a woman between 18 and 29 years old in good health. Sequencing was carried out using PBMCs. The DNA is TGTGCCAGCAGGAGGGATGAAGGGACAGTCAATTCACCCCTCCACTTT. This codes for CASRRDEGTVNSPLHF.